The 8 T cell receptor beta chains below all came from one sample that was sequenced in a study of T cells in Graves' hyperthyroidism and ophthalmopathy. From RNA transcripts, TCR beta CDR3 regions were amplified. HTBI primers drove first-round RT-PCR of the TCR CDR3. TCRdb itself ran the multiplex PCR reads through MiXCR, one entry per CDR3 protein. The repertoire includes some 460,000 distinct CDR3 sequences, approximately 14% of them detected once, and 13% to 15% sits in the top ten. Sequencing input: blood. These TCRs come from a woman aged 18 to 35 with Graves' hyperthyroidism.

The V call is TRBV5-1, the J call TRBJ2-3; 10 nucleotides align to TRBD2. CDR1 is SGHRS, CDR2 YFSETQ, per germline. The CDR3 is 17 residues long. The ends lost 4 bases at V and 0 bases at J; junction bases unmatched: 8. CDR3 sequence reads: CASSGILAGISTDTQYF. In DNA form, the CDR3 reads TGCGCCAGCAGCGGAATACTAGCGGGGATAAGCACAGATACGCAGTATTTT.

The genes are TRBV28 and TRBJ2-3; D is perhaps TRBD1 or TRBD2 (6 bases each). Trimming stripped 8 bases from V and 1 base from J, with 10 bases between. This CDR3 has 13 amino acids. Germline CDR1 MDHEN, CDR2 SYDVKM. CDR3 sequence: CASGGGGTDTQYF. CDR3 DNA: TGTGCCAGCGGGGGCGGGGGCACAGATACGCAGTATTTT.

Many counts were recorded for this clonotype. The chain joins TRBV6-2 or TRBV6-3 to TRBJ2-2; possibly TRBD1 for D (5 bases). The CDR3 runs 14 residues. Looked up from germline, CDR1 is MNHEY and CDR2 is SVGEGT. Trimming took off 4 bases at V and 6 bases at J, with 12 bases between the two ends. The CDR3 here is CASSFTGHPGELFF. The CDR3 region has the DNA TGTGCCAGCAGTTTCACAGGTCATCCCGGGGAGCTGTTTTTT.

The rearrangement uses TRBV5-1 and TRBJ2-1; D may be TRBD2 (5 bases). Trimming cost V 5 bases and J 10 bases, with 13 bases left between them. Germline CDR1 and CDR2: SGHRS and YFSETQ. The CDR3 spans 12 residues. The CDR3 loop is CASRLTPGEQFF. CDR3 coding DNA: TGCGCCAGCAGGCTCACCCCGGGGGAGCAGTTCTTC.

This clonotype was observed at least ten times. The gene calls are TRBV18 and TRBJ2-7; 10 positions agree with TRBD1. From germline, CDR1 is KGHSH and CDR2 LQKENI. This CDR3 is built from 16 residues. V lost 5 bases to trimming and J lost 5 bases; unmatched junction nucleotides: 12. CDR3 DNA sequence: TGTGCCAGCTCAAGACCCGGGACAGGGGTCTTCCACGAGCAGTACTTC. Its protein is CASSRPGTGVFHEQYF.

The V and J genes are TRBV19 and TRBJ2-1, with a possible D match to TRBD1 (6 bases). The germline V gene has CDR1 LNHDA and CDR2 SQIVND (reference sequence). The V gene lost 0 bases and the J gene lost 1 base, with 16 bases spanning the gap. The CDR3 length is 18 residues. Here the CDR3 reads CASSIDQVRGSSYNEQFF. CDR3 DNA: TGTGCCAGTAGTATAGACCAAGTCAGGGGTTCGTCCTACAATGAGCAGTTCTTC. The full variable domain, with the rest looked up from reference TRBV19 and TRBJ2-1, is DGGITQSPKYLFRKEGQNVTLSCEQNLNHDAMYWYRQDPGQGLRLIYYSQIVNDFQKGDIAEGYSVSREKKESFPLTVTSAQKNPTAFYLCASSIDQVRGSSYNEQFFGPGTRLTVL.

In the case of this clonotype: Its ends do not fully match the called genes, so a read error is possible. The chain joins TRBV5-1 to TRBJ2-1, with D tentatively TRBD2 (5 bases). This CDR3 is built from 17 residues. Germline CDR1 is SGHRS and CDR2 is YFSETQ. CDR3 loop: CASSLVSTGSSYNEQLF. CDR3 in DNA: TGCGCCAGCAGCTTGGTTAGTACGGGGAGCTCCTACAATGAGCAGCTCTTC. Combining the CDR3 with reference TRBV5-1 and TRBJ2-1 gives the whole variable domain KAGVTQTPRYLIKTRGQQVTLSCSPISGHRSVSWYQQTPGQGLQFLFEYFSETQRNKGNFPGRFSGRQFSNSRSEMNVSTLELGDSALYLCASSLVSTGSSYNEQLFGPGTRLTVL.

This clonotype has more than one count but fewer than ten. The V gene is TRBV6-1, the J gene TRBJ1-1; 7 positions match TRBD1. From germline, CDR1 is MNHNS and CDR2 SASEGT. The CDR3 covers 15 residues. V trimming: 5 bases; J trimming: 4 bases; junction bases outside the gene matches: 10. DNA for the CDR3: TGTGCCAGCAGTATCCCGGGACAGCGATCCACTGAAGCTTTCTTT. Translation gives CASSIPGQRSTEAFF.